This T cell receptor (beta chain) was found in a study of breast tumors, draining lymph nodes, adjacent tissues. Study-wide results and limits: Tumor repertoires ranked between lymph nodes and nontumor tissue in diversity, with V and J gene preferences.

On this clonotype itself: What it binds is not known.

Germline V gives CDR1 SGHNT, CDR2 YENEEA. The CDR3 has 19 amino acids. Unmatched junction bases numbered 19, after V lost 5 bases and J lost 5 bases. Samples came from axillary lymph nodes draining the breast cancer. TCRdb used MiXCR to reprocess the multiplex PCR reads, holding one entry per CDR3 protein. The sample lists over 200,000 distinct CDR3 sequences, around 35% occurring once. The specimen sequenced was axillary lymph node tissue. This receptor was obtained from a female donor with breast cancer. Some clones in this sample may be carry-over from other donors' samples. V is TRBV11-3 and J is TRBJ2-5; TRBD1 matches at 11 bases. CDR3 sequence reads: CASSTRTGGDTGGVETQYF. CDR3 bases: TGTGCCAGCAGCACAAGGACAGGGGGCGACACCGGGGGGGTGGAGACCCAGTACTTC. The variable domain in full, completed from reference TRBV11-3 and TRBJ2-5, reads EAGVVQSPRYKIIEKKQPVAFWCNPISGHNTLYWYLQNLGQGPELLIRYENEEAVDDSQLPKDRFSAERLKGVDSTLKIQPAELGDSAVYLCASSTRTGGDTGGVETQYFGPGTRLLVL.